The sequence of this TCR beta chain was determined in a study of cytomegalovirus exposure and HLA in healthy donors. To note about this clone: Its antigen is not known.

The CDR3 extends over 13 amino acids. Per the germline V gene, CDR1 is SNHLY and CDR2 is FYNNEI. Trimming took off 7 bases at V and 7 bases at J, with 11 bases between the two ends. Primers included in the PCR were 60 Vbeta and 13 Jbeta primers. TCRdb's table, derived via immunoSEQ multiplex PCR, lists solely in-frame clones and lacks some. Of approximately 120,000 clones in the sample, 85% were seen once. Notes on the study in general: Some V segments (TRBV6-2 and TRBV6-3 among them) were excluded as indistinguishable.

The sequence derives from a woman aged 25 to 45 in good health and CMV-seropositive. The material sequenced was PBMCs. The genes are TRBV2 and TRBJ1-6; possible D gene TRBD1, 5 bases. The CDR3 protein is CASTGMGNSPLHF. The DNA of the CDR3 is TGTGCCAGCACAGGGATGGGAAATTCACCCCTCCACTTT.